These 17 T cell receptor beta chains were all obtained from the same sample, sequenced in a study of shared clonotypes between healthy human individuals. Clones were read by immunoSEQ multiplex PCR, and TCRdb kept only the in-frame ones, dropping some. The sample has hundreds of thousands of clones, 90% to 97% seen once; the top ten hold about 0.32%. The sample taken for sequencing was memory CD8+ T cells sorted from blood. Subset described: CD45RO+ cells pooled with CCR7-negative TemRA cells. The receptors stem from a man aged 30 to 39 in good health.

This chain joins TRBV13 and TRBJ2-1; the match to TRBD1 covers 7 bases. The CDR3 has 13 amino acids. The trim removed 3 bases at V and 4 bases at J, leaving 0 bases unmatched. Per germline, CDR1 PRHDT and CDR2 FYEKMQ (reference sequence). CDR3 coding DNA: TGTGCCAGCAGCTTGACAGGGTACAATGAGCAGTTCTTC. Translation gives CASSLTGYNEQFF. Supplemented by reference TRBV13 and TRBJ2-1, the full variable domain reads AAGVIQSPRHLIKEKRETATLKCYPIPRHDTVYWYQQGPGQDPQFLISFYEKMQSDKGSIPDRFSAQQFSDYHSELNMSSLELGDSALYFCASSLTGYNEQFFGPGTRLTVL.

V usage is TRBV28 and J usage is TRBJ2-3; 8 bases are a match to TRBD2. CDR1 MDHEN and CDR2 SYDVKM come from the germline V gene. This CDR3 spans 14 amino acids. The V and J ends lost 6 bases and 5 bases, in that order; junction bases with no gene match: 7. DNA of the CDR3: TGTGCCAGCAGGAGAAGCGGGAGAGGAGATACGCAGTATTTT. Translation: CASRRSGRGDTQYF.

The rearrangement joins TRBV7-2 to TRBJ2-1; 13 nucleotides agree with TRBD2. The CDR3 length is 14 residues. Germline CDR1 and CDR2: SGHTA and FQGNSA. V was pared by 4 bases and J by 15 bases, with 9 bases of the junction left unmatched. This chain's CDR3 is CASSSTGTSGMGFF. DNA for the CDR3: TGTGCCAGCAGCTCGACCGGGACTAGCGGGATGGGGTTCTTC.

The chain recombines TRBV12-2 with TRBJ2-7; the DNA was not used to check the table's D call, TRBD1. TRBV12-2 is listed as a pseudogene. The CDR3 has 15 residues. CDR3 sequence reads: CASRPDRDHSYEQYF. CDR3 DNA sequence: TGTGCAAGTCGTCCTGACAGGGATCACTCCTACGAGCAGTACTTC.

This clone appeared a single time. The chain recombines TRBV4-2 with TRBJ2-2; D is unclear. The CDR3 loop spans 16 amino acids. With 1 base removed from V and 0 bases from J, the gap between germline ends came to 9 bases. Germline V gene data show CDR1 as LGHNA and CDR2 as YNFKEQ. The CDR3 region has the DNA TGTGCCAGCAGCCAAGGGGGTCCACCGAACACCGGGGAGCTGTTTTTT. Protein: CASSQGGPPNTGELFF.

The chain combines TRBV28 with TRBJ1-2; D not resolved. CDR1 MDHEN and CDR2 SYDVKM come from the germline V gene. The length of the CDR3 is 14 residues. V dropped 3 bases and J dropped 0 bases, with 8 bases sitting between them. The CDR3 region has the DNA TGTGCCAGCAGTTTTGGGGTATCTAACTATGGCTACACCTTC. Its translation is CASSFGVSNYGYTF.

About this clone: In the same sample, other DNA sequences code for this CDR3. This chain connects TRBV9 to TRBJ2-2; no reliable D call. The CDR3 consists of 14 residues. CDR1 is SGDLS and CDR2 is YYNGEE in the germline V gene. Between the trimmed V and J ends, which lost 0 bases and 0 bases, there was a span of 3 bases. The CDR3 DNA follows: TGTGCCAGCAGCGTAGGGACGAACACCGGGGAGCTGTTTTTT. Residues: CASSVGTNTGELFF.

The chain uses TRBV4-1 and TRBJ1-2; D gene unclear. The CDR3 length is 14 residues. Germline-derived CDR1 and CDR2 are MGHRA and YSYEKL. Trimming pared 1 base from V and 5 bases from J, leaving 11 bases between. DNA of the CDR3: TGCGCCAGCAGCCAAGTGCCGATAACATATGGCTACACCTTC. Amino acids: CASSQVPITYGYTF.

The genes are TRBV5-1 and TRBJ2-7, with D unclear. Germline values: CDR1 SGHRS, CDR2 YFSETQ. The CDR3 loop spans 14 amino acids. V gave up 0 bases and J gave up 1 base, with 8 bases separating them. CDR3 sequence (DNA): TGCGCCAGCAGCTTGGCCGGCAGGTCCTACGAGCAGTACTTC. As protein: CASSLAGRSYEQYF.

The chain joins TRBV28 to TRBJ2-7, with 8 bases aligning to TRBD2. V shed 6 bases and J 2 bases; nucleotides not matched to a gene: 6. Germline values: CDR1 MDHEN, CDR2 SYDVKM. The CDR3 length is 14 residues. The CDR3 DNA is TGTGCCAGCAGGCCCTTGCGGGGGGCCTACGAGCAGTACTTC. As protein: CASRPLRGAYEQYF. The full variable domain, in which reference TRBV28 and TRBJ2-7 provide the parts outside the CDR3, is DVKVTQSSRYLVKRTGEKVFLECVQDMDHENMFWYRQDPGLGLRLIYFSYDVKMKEKGDIPEGYSVSREKKERFSLILESASTNQTSMYLCASRPLRGAYEQYFGPGTRLTVT.

V gene TRBV18 combines with J gene TRBJ2-2, with D possibly TRBD1 on 5 matching bases. V lost 2 bases to trimming and J lost 8 bases, with 15 bases between them. CDR3 length equals 15 residues. Germline CDR1 is KGHSH and CDR2 is LQKENI. The CDR3 sequence: CASSPNGAPGGELFF. In nucleotides, the CDR3 is TGTGCCAGCTCACCAAATGGCGCCCCAGGGGGGGAGCTGTTTTTT.

CDR3 nucleotides: TGTGCCAGCAGTAACAGGGGGCGGGGCAATCAGCCCCAGCATTTT. Protein: CASSNRGRGNQPQHF. V usage is TRBV28 and J usage is TRBJ1-5; 9 bases fit TRBD1. This CDR3 spans 15 amino acids. Germline V gene data show CDR1 as MDHEN and CDR2 as SYDVKM. The junction had 4 bases not matched to a gene; V was cut back by 5 bases and J by 2 bases. Based on the CDR3 plus reference TRBV28 and TRBJ1-5, the full variable domain is DVKVTQSSRYLVKRTGEKVFLECVQDMDHENMFWYRQDPGLGLRLIYFSYDVKMKEKGDIPEGYSVSREKKERFSLILESASTNQTSMYLCASSNRGRGNQPQHFGDGTRLSIL.

This clone was seen only once. The V gene is TRBV6-6, the J gene TRBJ1-2, with 7 bases matching TRBD1. CDR3 length: 13 residues. Unmatched junction bases numbered 3, after V lost 6 bases and J lost 2 bases. The germline V gene encodes CDR1 MNHNY and CDR2 SVGAGI (reference sequence). The CDR3: CASSQDRNYGYTF. The DNA of the CDR3 is TGTGCCAGCAGCCAGGACAGGAACTATGGCTACACCTTC.

In regard to this clone: Other DNA variants within this sample encode the same CDR3. The chain employs TRBV6-5 and TRBJ2-7, with D perhaps matching TRBD1 (6 bases). Germline CDR1 reads MNHEY; CDR2 reads SVGAGI. The germline V and J ends were trimmed by 0 bases and 4 bases, with 7 bases remaining between them. CDR3 length equals 13 residues. The CDR3 DNA reads TGTGCCAGCAGTTACTCGGGGACATACGAGCAGTACTTC. As protein: CASSYSGTYEQYF.

This chain uses TRBV19 with TRBJ1-5; D ambiguous. V gave up 5 bases and J gave up 3 bases, with 11 bases separating them. Germline V CDR1 and CDR2: LNHDA, SQIVND (reference sequence). This CDR3 has 14 residues. Here the CDR3 DNA reads TGTGCCAGTAGTCCGGGCAGTTACAATCAGCCCCAGCATTTT. This translates into CASSPGSYNQPQHF. Using reference TRBV19 and TRBJ1-5 for the parts outside the CDR3, the full variable domain is DGGITQSPKYLFRKEGQNVTLSCEQNLNHDAMYWYRQDPGQGLRLIYYSQIVNDFQKGDIAEGYSVSREKKESFPLTVTSAQKNPTAFYLCASSPGSYNQPQHFGDGTRLSIL.

The V gene is TRBV18, the J gene TRBJ2-1, with TRBD2 identical over 7 bases. This CDR3 spans 12 amino acids. Trimming cost V 3 bases and J 9 bases; bases outside gene matches: 2. Per the germline V gene, CDR1 is KGHSH and CDR2 is LQKENI. CDR3 sequence: CASSPPGGEQFF. The CDR3 bases are TGTGCCAGCTCACCTCCGGGAGGTGAGCAGTTCTTC. Full variable domain (missing parts from reference TRBV18 and TRBJ2-1): NAGVMQNPRHLVRRRGQEARLRCSPMKGHSHVYWYRQLPEEGLKFMVYLQKENIIDESGMPKERFSAEFPKEGPSILRIQQVVRGDSAAYFCASSPPGGEQFFGPGTRLTVL.

The chain links TRBV6-1 to TRBJ2-1; D gene ambiguous. The CDR3 sequence is 10 residues long. V was cut by 4 bases and J by 9 bases, with 4 bases left in between. Germline loops: CDR1 MNHNS, CDR2 SASEGT. This CDR3 reads CASSGREQFF. CDR3 coding DNA: TGTGCCAGCAGTGGTCGTGAGCAGTTCTTC.